This TCR beta chain was recorded in a study of spatial heterogeneity in lung cancer. Study background: As counted in raw reads, each unique TCR and UMI combination appeared more than ten times on average. Study-level points and caveats: The appearance of ubiquitous expanded tumor TCRs in blood was greater at resection than follow-up.

The time point: blood at routine non-recurrence follow-up after resection. Unsorted whole RNA from tumor, nontumor lung or frozen PBMC underwent sequencing. The table lists this clonotype with many counts. Its cognate antigen is unknown. V gave up 1 base and J gave up 1 base, with 8 bases separating them. This CDR3 has 15 residues. Germline V gene sequence: CDR1 SEHNR, CDR2 FQNEAQ (reference sequence). Unique molecular identifiers, one per molecule, were present on every TCR cDNA molecule. TCRdb ran MiXCR on the 5' RACE reads and lists one entry per CDR3 protein. The sample consists of more than 15,000 distinct CDR3 sequences, 9% to 10% of them appearing once.

The clonotype comes from a female donor with early-stage non-small cell lung cancer. Specimen: PBMCs, collected at follow-up. The gene calls are TRBV7-9 and TRBJ1-5; no clear D gene. Here the CDR3 DNA reads TGTGCCAGCAGCTTAGGTGCGGGGAGCAATCAGCCCCAGCATTTT. Protein: CASSLGAGSNQPQHF.